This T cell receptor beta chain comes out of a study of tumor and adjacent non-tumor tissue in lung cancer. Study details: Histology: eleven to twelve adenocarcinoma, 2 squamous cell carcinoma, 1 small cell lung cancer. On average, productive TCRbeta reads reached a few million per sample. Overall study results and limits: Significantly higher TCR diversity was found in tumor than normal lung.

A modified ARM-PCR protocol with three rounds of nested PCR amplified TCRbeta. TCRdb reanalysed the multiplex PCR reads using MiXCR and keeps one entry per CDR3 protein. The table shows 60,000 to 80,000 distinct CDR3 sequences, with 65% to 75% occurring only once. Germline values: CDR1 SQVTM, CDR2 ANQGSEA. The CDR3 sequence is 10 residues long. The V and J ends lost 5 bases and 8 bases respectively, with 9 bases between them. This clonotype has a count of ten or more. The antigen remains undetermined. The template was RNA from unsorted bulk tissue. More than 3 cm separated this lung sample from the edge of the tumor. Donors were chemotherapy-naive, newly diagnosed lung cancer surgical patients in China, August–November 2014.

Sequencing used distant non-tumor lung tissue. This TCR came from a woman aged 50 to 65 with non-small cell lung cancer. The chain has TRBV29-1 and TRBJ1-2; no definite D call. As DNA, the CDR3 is TGCAGCGTTCTGACGGGGGGCTACACCTTC. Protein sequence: CSVLTGGYTF.